Below, one T cell receptor beta chain is given with its context. Its target is not known. The sample is drawn from a study of shared clonotypes between healthy human individuals. The study's findings and limits: At large depth, rarefaction still showed sorted-subset sequencing to be incomplete. Shared clonotypes across all four donors exceeded non-shared ones in generation probability.

Deep level was the assay's run setting. The method was immunoSEQ multiplex PCR; TCRdb's version includes in-frame clones alone and lacks a portion of them. The sample shows over a million clones, 70% to 80% of them seen only once. The origin of this receptor is a man aged 18 to 30 in good health. Some clones in this sample may be carry-over from other donors' samples. The sequencing sample was made of memory CD4+ T cells from PBMCs. Specified subset: CD45RA-negative fraction.

CDR3 sequence: CASSPENTGYSNQPQHF. The CDR3 DNA reads TGTGCCAGCAGTCCGGAGAATACAGGGTATAGCAATCAGCCCCAGCATTTT. V gene TRBV27 combines with J gene TRBJ1-5; D might be TRBD1 (6 bases). This CDR3 region has 17 residues. Germline assignment: CDR1 MNHEY and CDR2 SMNVEV (reference sequence). Trimming stripped 5 bases from V and 0 bases from J, with 17 bases between.